This T cell receptor (beta chain) was sequenced during a study of tumor-infiltrating lymphocytes in primary liver carcinoma. Findings and caveats of the study: The overlap of tumor-adjacent and tumor-blood pairs was smaller than that of tumor region pairs.

A constant-region primer served to make TCR beta cDNA from approximately 490 ng total RNA. Three nested multiplex PCR rounds, a slightly modified ARM-PCR, produced the libraries for TCR beta. With TRBV1-TRBV30 forward primers and a C-beta reverse primer, the first two PCR rounds were run for approximately 10 cycles each. Via MiXCR, TCRdb re-called the multiplex PCR reads, giving one row per CDR3 protein. The data contain more than 95,000 distinct CDR3 sequences, around 64% of them singletons. Unsorted bulk tissue, about 17-34 mg of it, served as the source for co-extraction of RNA and DNA. Every tumor yielded five separate sampled regions. The CDR3 has 13 residues. V dropped 4 bases and J dropped 2 bases, with 9 bases sitting between them. CDR1 and CDR2 (germline): ENHRY, SYGVKD. This clonotype was seen many times. Its target is unknown.

The chain recombines TRBV10-3 with TRBJ2-7; D perhaps matches TRBD2 (5 bases). The origin of this receptor is a woman between 55 and 75 years old with primary liver carcinoma and hepatitis B virus infection. The sequencing sample was made of liver tumor tissue from sampling region 3. Subset defined: tumor region T3, left-lateral pole. CDR3 nucleotide sequence: TGTGCCATCAGTGGAGAGGGAACCTACGAGCAGTACTTC. It translates to CAISGEGTYEQYF.